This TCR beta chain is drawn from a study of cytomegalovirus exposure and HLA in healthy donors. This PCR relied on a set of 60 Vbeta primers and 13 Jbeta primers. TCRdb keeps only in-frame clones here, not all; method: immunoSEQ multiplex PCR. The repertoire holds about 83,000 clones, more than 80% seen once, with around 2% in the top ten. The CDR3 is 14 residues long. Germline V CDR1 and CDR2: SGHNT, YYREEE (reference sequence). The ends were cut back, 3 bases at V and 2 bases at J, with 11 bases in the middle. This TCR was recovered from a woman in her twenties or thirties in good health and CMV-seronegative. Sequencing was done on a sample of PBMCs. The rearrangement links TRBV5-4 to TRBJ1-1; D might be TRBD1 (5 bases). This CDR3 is CASSSQTDNTEAFF. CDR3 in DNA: TGTGCCAGCAGCTCCCAGACAGATAACACTGAAGCTTTCTTT. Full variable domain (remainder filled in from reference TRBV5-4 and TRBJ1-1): ETGVTQSPTHLIKTRGQQVTLRCSSQSGHNTVSWYQQALGQGPQFIFQYYREEENGRGNFPPRFSGLQFPNYSSELNVNALELDDSALYLCASSSQTDNTEAFFGQGTRLTVV.